This T cell receptor beta chain was identified during a study of blood T cell repertoires in COVID-19. Germline assignment: CDR1 SGHRS and CDR2 YFSETQ. The ends lost 4 bases at V and 4 bases at J; junction bases unmatched: 3. The CDR3 spans 14 residues. This clone appeared a few times. Repertoires were generated with immunoSEQ multiplex PCR, while TCRdb's copy carries only in-frame clones and drops some. This table has 100,000 to 130,000 clones, over 60% appearing once. This receptor was identified in a man aged 70-80 years with acute or convalescent COVID-19. V gene TRBV5-1 combines with J gene TRBJ1-3, with 9 bases identical to TRBD1. Sequenced input: peripheral blood. CDR3 amino acids: CASSLDRGGNTIYF. In DNA form, the CDR3 reads TGCGCCAGCAGCCTGGACAGGGGCGGAAACACCATATATTTT. The whole variable domain, filled in from reference TRBV5-1 and TRBJ1-3, reads KAGVTQTPRYLIKTRGQQVTLSCSPISGHRSVSWYQQTPGQGLQFLFEYFSETQRNKGNFPGRFSGRQFSNSRSEMNVSTLELGDSALYLCASSLDRGGNTIYFGEGSWLTVV.